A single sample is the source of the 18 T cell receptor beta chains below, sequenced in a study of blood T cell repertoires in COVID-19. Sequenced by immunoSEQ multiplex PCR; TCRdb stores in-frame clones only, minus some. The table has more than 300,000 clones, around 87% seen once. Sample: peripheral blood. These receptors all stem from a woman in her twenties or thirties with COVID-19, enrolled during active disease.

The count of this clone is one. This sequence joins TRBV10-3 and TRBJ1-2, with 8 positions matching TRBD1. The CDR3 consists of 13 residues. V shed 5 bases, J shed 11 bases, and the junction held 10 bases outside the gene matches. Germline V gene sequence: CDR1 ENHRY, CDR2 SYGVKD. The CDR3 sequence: CAISRDRTERYTF. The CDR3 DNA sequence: TGTGCCATCAGTAGGGACAGGACAGAACGTTACACCTTC.

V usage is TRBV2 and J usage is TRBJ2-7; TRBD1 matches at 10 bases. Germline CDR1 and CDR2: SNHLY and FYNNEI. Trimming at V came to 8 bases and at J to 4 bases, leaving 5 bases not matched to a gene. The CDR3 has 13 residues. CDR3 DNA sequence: TGTGCCAGCGCGGGACAGGGGAGGTACGAGCAGTACTTC. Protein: CASAGQGRYEQYF.

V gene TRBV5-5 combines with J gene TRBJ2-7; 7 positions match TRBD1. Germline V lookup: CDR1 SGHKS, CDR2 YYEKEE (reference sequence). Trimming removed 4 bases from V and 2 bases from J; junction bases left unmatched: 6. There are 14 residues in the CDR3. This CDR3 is CASSPRQGPYEQYF. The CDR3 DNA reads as TGTGCCAGCAGCCCTCGACAGGGCCCCTACGAGCAGTACTTC.

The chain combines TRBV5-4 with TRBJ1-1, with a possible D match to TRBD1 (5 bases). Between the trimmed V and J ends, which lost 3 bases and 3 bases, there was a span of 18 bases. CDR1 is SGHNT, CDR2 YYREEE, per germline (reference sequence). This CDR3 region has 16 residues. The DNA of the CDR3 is TGTGCCAGCAGCTGGGGGGTCAACATGGGGGACACTGAAGCTTTCTTT. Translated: CASSWGVNMGDTEAFF.

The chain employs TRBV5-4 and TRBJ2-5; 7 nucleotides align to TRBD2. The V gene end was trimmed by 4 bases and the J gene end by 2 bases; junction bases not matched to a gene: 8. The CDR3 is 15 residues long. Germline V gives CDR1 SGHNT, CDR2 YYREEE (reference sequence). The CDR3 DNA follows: TGTGCCAGCAGCCTAGATCTAGCGGTACAAGAGACCCAGTACTTC. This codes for CASSLDLAVQETQYF. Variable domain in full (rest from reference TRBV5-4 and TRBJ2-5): ETGVTQSPTHLIKTRGQQVTLRCSSQSGHNTVSWYQQALGQGPQFIFQYYREEENGRGNFPPRFSGLQFPNYSSELNVNALELDDSALYLCASSLDLAVQETQYFGPGTRLLVL.

For the CDR3, the DNA is TGTGCCAGCAGCTCTAGAGGACAGTCCCAGCATTTT. It translates to CASSSRGQSQHF. The genes are TRBV28 and TRBJ1-5; D perhaps matches TRBD1 (6 bases). Germline values: CDR1 MDHEN, CDR2 SYDVKM. The CDR3 runs 12 residues. V gave up 6 bases and J gave up 11 bases, with 14 bases separating them.

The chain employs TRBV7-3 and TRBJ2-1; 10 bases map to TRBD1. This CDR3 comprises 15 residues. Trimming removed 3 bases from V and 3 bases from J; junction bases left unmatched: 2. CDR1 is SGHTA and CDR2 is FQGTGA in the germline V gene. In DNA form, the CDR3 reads TGTGCCAGCAGCTTCGACAGGGGGCTCTACAATGAGCAGTTCTTC. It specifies CASSFDRGLYNEQFF. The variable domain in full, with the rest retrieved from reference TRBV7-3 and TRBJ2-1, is GAGVSQTPSNKVTEKGKYVELRCDPISGHTALYWYRQSLGQGPEFLIYFQGTGAADDSGLPNDRFFAVRPEGSVSTLKIQRTERGDSAVYLCASSFDRGLYNEQFFGPGTRLTVL.

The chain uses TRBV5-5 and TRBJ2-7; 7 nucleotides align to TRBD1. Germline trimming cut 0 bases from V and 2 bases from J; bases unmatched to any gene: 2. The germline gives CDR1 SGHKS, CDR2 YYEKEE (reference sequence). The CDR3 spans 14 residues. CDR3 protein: CASSLDGTAYEQYF. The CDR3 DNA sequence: TGTGCCAGCAGCTTGGACGGGACAGCCTACGAGCAGTACTTC. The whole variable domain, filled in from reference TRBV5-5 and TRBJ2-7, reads DAGVTQSPTHLIKTRGQQVTLRCSPISGHKSVSWYQQVLGQGPQFIFQYYEKEERGRGNFPDRFSARQFPNYSSELNVNALLLGDSALYLCASSLDGTAYEQYFGPGTRLTVT.

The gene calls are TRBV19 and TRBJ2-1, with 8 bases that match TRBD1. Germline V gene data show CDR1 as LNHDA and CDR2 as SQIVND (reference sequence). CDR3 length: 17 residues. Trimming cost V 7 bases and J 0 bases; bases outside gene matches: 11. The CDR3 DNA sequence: TGTGCCAGTACCCTCAGCCGGACAGGGAGCTCCTACAATGAGCAGTTCTTC. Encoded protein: CASTLSRTGSSYNEQFF.

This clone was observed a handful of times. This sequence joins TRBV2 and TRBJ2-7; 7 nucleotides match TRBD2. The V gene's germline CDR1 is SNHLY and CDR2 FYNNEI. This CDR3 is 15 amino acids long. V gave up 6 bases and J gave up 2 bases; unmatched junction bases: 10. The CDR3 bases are TGTGCCAGCAGAATCGGAACTAGCGCACCCTACGAGCAGTACTTC. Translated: CASRIGTSAPYEQYF.

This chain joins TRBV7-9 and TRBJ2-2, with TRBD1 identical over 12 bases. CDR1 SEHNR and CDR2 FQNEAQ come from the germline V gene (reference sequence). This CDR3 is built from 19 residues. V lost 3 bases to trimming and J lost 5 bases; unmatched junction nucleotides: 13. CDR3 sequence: CASSFSGTGGAPRTGELFF. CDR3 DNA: TGTGCCAGCAGCTTCTCCGGGACAGGGGGCGCCCCGAGAACCGGGGAGCTGTTTTTT.

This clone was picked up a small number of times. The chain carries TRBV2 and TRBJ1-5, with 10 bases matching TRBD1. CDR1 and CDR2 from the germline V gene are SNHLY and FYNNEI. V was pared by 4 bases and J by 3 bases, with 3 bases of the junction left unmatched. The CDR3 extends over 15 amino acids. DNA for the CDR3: TGTGCCAGCAGTGGGGACAGGGGAGTCAATCAGCCCCAGCATTTT. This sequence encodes CASSGDRGVNQPQHF.

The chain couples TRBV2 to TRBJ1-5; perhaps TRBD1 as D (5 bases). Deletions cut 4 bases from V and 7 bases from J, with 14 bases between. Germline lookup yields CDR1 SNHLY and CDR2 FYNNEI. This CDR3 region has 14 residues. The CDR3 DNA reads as TGTGCCAGCAGTGGGGGGAGGGCCAGCCAGCCCCAGCATTTT. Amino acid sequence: CASSGGRASQPQHF.

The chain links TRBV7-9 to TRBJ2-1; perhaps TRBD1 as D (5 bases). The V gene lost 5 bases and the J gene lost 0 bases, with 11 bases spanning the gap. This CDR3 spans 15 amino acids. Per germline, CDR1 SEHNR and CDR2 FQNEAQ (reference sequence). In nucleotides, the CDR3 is TGTGCCAGCAGCCCCGGACATTACTCCTACAATGAGCAGTTCTTC. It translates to CASSPGHYSYNEQFF.

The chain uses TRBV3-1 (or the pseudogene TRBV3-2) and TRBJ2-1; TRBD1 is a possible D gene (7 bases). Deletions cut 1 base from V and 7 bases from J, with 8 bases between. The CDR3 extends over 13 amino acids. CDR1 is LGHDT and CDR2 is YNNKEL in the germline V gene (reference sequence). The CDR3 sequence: CASSQAGGNEQFF. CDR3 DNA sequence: TGTGCCAGCAGCCAAGCAGGGGGGAATGAGCAGTTCTTC.

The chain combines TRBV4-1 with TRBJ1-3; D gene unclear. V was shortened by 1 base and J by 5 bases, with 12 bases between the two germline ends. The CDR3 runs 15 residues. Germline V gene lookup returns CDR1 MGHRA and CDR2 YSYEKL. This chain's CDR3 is CASSQGENPRNTIYF. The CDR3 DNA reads TGCGCCAGCAGCCAAGGAGAGAACCCTCGAAACACCATATATTTT.

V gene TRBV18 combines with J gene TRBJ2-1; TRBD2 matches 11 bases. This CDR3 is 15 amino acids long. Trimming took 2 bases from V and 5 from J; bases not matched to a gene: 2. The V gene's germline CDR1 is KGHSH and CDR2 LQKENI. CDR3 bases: TGTGCCAGCTCACCAGAACTAGCGGGAGACAATGAGCAGTTCTTC. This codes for CASSPELAGDNEQFF.

The CDR3 DNA follows: TGTGCCAGCAGCCGGACAGGGGGCTATGGCTACACCTTC. Residues: CASSRTGGYGYTF. V and J are TRBV3-1 (or the pseudogene TRBV3-2) and TRBJ1-2; 10 bases fit TRBD1. CDR3 length: 13 amino acids. V trimming: 4 bases; J trimming: 4 bases; junction bases outside the gene matches: 0. Germline CDR1 and CDR2: LGHDT and YNNKEL (reference sequence).